Listed here are 10 T cell receptor beta chains from one sample, sequenced in a study of T cells in Graves' hyperthyroidism and ophthalmopathy. Authors of the study amplified TCR beta CDR3 regions from RNA transcripts. Primed by the HTBI set, a first-round RT-PCR was run on the TCR CDR3. One entry per CDR3 protein results from TCRdb running MiXCR on the multiplex PCR reads. The sample lists roughly 280,000 distinct CDR3 sequences; about 17% were seen once. The sequenced sample consisted of blood. These receptors originate from a woman aged 60-75 years with Graves' ophthalmopathy.

This clonotype was found many times. The rearrangement uses TRBV27 and TRBJ2-6; D gene unclear. The CDR3 has 14 residues. The V gene's germline CDR1 is MNHEY and CDR2 SMNVEV (reference sequence). The ends were cut back, 5 bases at V and 0 bases at J, with 5 bases in the middle. The CDR3 region is CASSTYSGANVLTF. The CDR3 DNA follows: TGTGCCAGCAGTACATACTCTGGGGCCAACGTCCTGACTTTC. Using reference TRBV27 and TRBJ2-6 for the parts outside the CDR3, the full variable domain is EAQVTQNPRYLITVTGKKLTVTCSQNMNHEYMSWYRQDPGLGLRQIYYSMNVEVTDKGDVPEGYKVSRKEKRNFPLILESPSPNQTSLYFCASSTYSGANVLTFGAGSRLTVL.

The V call is TRBV4-3, the J call TRBJ2-1, with a weak D call TRBD1 (5 bases). This CDR3 region has 13 residues. From germline, CDR1 is LGHNA and CDR2 YSLEER. Trimming took 0 bases from V and 6 from J, leaving 6 bases between them. CDR3 protein: CASSQEGANEQFF. The DNA of the CDR3 is TGCGCCAGCAGCCAAGAAGGGGCCAATGAGCAGTTCTTC.

This clonotype turned up a few times. This sequence joins TRBV4-2 and TRBJ2-6, with D uncertain. In germline, CDR1 is LGHNA, CDR2 YNFKEQ. The CDR3 is made up of 16 amino acids. V was clipped by 1 base and J by 0 bases, with 7 bases between them. In nucleotides, the CDR3 is TGTGCCAGCAGCCAAGGGTTAAACTCTGGGGCCAACGTCCTGACTTTC. This encodes CASSQGLNSGANVLTF.

This clonotype showed up just a few times. The chain links TRBV4-1 to TRBJ1-5; a possible D gene is TRBD1 (5 bases). The CDR3 spans 18 residues. With 1 base removed from V and 5 bases from J, the gap between germline ends came to 21 bases. Germline V lookup: CDR1 MGHRA, CDR2 YSYEKL. The CDR3 bases are TGCGCCAGCAGCCAAGTCGGTTCGGTCGTGGCGGGGGATCAGCCCCAGCATTTT. Translated, it gives CASSQVGSVVAGDQPQHF.

This clonotype was observed many times. The chain links TRBV11-2 to TRBJ2-2, with D hard to call. This CDR3 has 15 amino acids. Trimming stripped 2 bases from V and 5 bases from J, with 12 bases between. Germline lookup yields CDR1 SGHAT and CDR2 FQNNGV. The CDR3 DNA sequence: TGTGCCAGCAGCTTATTTTTTTTTCGGACCGGGGAGCTGTTTTTT. Translation: CASSLFFFRTGELFF.

This clonotype was counted many times. This chain uses TRBV15 with TRBJ1-2; D may be TRBD1 (5 bases). Germline lookup yields CDR1 LNHNV and CDR2 YYDKDF (reference sequence). The V end lost 0 bases, the J end lost 2 bases, and 10 bases lay between the germline ends. The CDR3 is 15 amino acids. CDR3 in amino acids: CATSRDRGGNYGYTF. As DNA, the CDR3 is TGTGCCACCAGCAGAGATAGGGGAGGGAACTATGGCTACACCTTC.

This clonotype was counted ten times or more. The gene calls are TRBV3-1 and TRBJ2-3; 9 nucleotides match TRBD2. CDR3 size: 16 residues. The germline gives CDR1 LGHDT, CDR2 YNNKEL (reference sequence). Trimming took 4 bases from V and 2 from J; bases not matched to a gene: 7. Here the CDR3 DNA reads TGTGCCAGCAGCCTAGCGGGGGTCCTCCCCACAGATACGCAGTATTTT. Protein product: CASSLAGVLPTDTQYF.

This clonotype occurred many times. The chain recombines TRBV7-9 with TRBJ1-1; tentatively, D is TRBD1 (5 bases). V was pared by 5 bases and J by 4 bases, with 17 bases between. Germline V gene lookup returns CDR1 SEHNR and CDR2 FQNEAQ (reference sequence). The CDR3 consists of 15 residues. CDR3 residues: CASSESGARVTEAFF. DNA of the CDR3: TGTGCCAGCAGCGAGAGTGGGGCTCGTGTCACTGAAGCTTTCTTT. The complete variable domain, with remaining parts taken from reference TRBV7-9 and TRBJ1-1, reads DTGVSQNPRHKITKRGQNVTFRCDPISEHNRLYWYRQTLGQGPEFLTYFQNEAQLEKSRLLSDRFSAERPKGSFSTLEIQRTEQGDSAMYLCASSESGARVTEAFFGQGTRLTVV.

This clonotype was observed at least ten times. Written as DNA, the CDR3 is TGTGCCAGCAGCCTAACAGGAATCATGAACACTGAAGCTTTCTTT. It codes for CASSLTGIMNTEAFF. The chain is built from TRBV28 and TRBJ1-1; TRBD1 might be the D (5 bases). The V end lost 6 bases, the J end lost 0 bases, and 14 bases lay between the germline ends. Per germline, CDR1 MDHEN and CDR2 SYDVKM. The CDR3 covers 15 residues.

This clonotype was observed a few times. The chain carries TRBV9 and TRBJ2-2; 10 bases map to TRBD1. Unmatched junction bases numbered 6, after V lost 0 bases and J lost 4 bases. Germline CDR1 SGDLS, CDR2 YYNGEE. The CDR3 covers 17 residues. The CDR3 DNA reads as TGTGCCAGCAGCGTAGTAGGGACAGGGGCTGTCACCGGGGAGCTGTTTTTT. Its translation: CASSVVGTGAVTGELFF.